This is a list of T cell receptor beta chains from one sample in a study of blood T cell repertoires in COVID-19. Assay: immunoSEQ multiplex PCR; the TCRdb copy retains only in-frame clones and omits some. Among roughly 500,000 clones listed, roughly 90% were seen once. Sequencing was carried out using PBMCs or T cells enriched from blood (not recorded which). The source is a middle-aged woman who had recovered from COVID-19. CDR3s include the opening cysteine and the closing phenylalanine or tryptophan. D genes are given only for firm matches. Not all rows give a size; the values are once, few, many and, for expanded clones, a class.

CDR3	DNA	J	V	D	size
CSGHRDTGETQYF	TGCAGCGGACACCGGGACACTGGGGAGACCCAGTACTTC	TRBJ2-5	TRBV29-1	.	.
CASSPAVAAETQYF	TGTGCCAGCAGCCCCGCGGTAGCGGCAGAGACCCAGTACTTC	TRBJ2-5	TRBV27	.	.
CASSLTGGNEQFF	TGTGCCAGCAGCTTAACGGGTGGCAATGAGCAGTTCTTC	TRBJ2-1	TRBV7-2	.	once
CSASTGIVTEAFF	TGCAGTGCTAGTACAGGGATTGTGACTGAAGCTTTCTTT	TRBJ1-1	TRBV20-1	.	.
CATSPGYEQYF	TGCGCCACCTCCCCAGGGTACGAGCAGTACTTC	TRBJ2-7	TRBV10-1	.	.
CASSSQLAPTVYF	TGTGCCAGCAGCTCCCAACTAGCGCCCACAGTCTACTTC	TRBJ2-4	TRBV12-3/TRBV12-4	TRBD2	.
CASRQQGGDTQYF	TGCGCCAGCAGACAACAAGGGGGAGATACGCAGTATTTT	TRBJ2-3	TRBV4-3	.	.
CASSAGQGSNTEAFF	TGTGCCAGCAGCGCGGGACAGGGATCGAACACTGAAGCTTTCTTT	TRBJ1-1	TRBV9	TRBD1	.
CASSGSGTSQFF	TGTGCCAGCAGCGGCTCCGGGACTAGCCAGTTCTTC	TRBJ2-1	TRBV3-1/TRBV3-2	TRBD2	.
CASSLAVREAFF	TGTGCCAGCAGCTTAGCTGTCCGTGAAGCTTTCTTT	TRBJ1-1	TRBV7-2	.	.
CASSTPNGRVGPNYGYTF	TGTGCCAGTAGTACCCCGAACGGCAGGGTGGGTCCTAACTATGGCTACACCTTC	TRBJ1-2	TRBV19	.	.
CASSLGDSGNTIYF	TGTGCCAGCAGCTTGGGAGATTCTGGAAACACCATATATTTT	TRBJ1-3	TRBV6-5	.	.
CASSTRTSVYTDTQYF	TGTGCCAGTAGTACCAGGACTAGCGTATACACAGATACGCAGTATTTT	TRBJ2-3	TRBV19	TRBD2	.
CASSLVSTGSTNTEAFF	TGTGCCAGCAGCTTAGTCTCTACAGGGAGTACGAACACTGAAGCTTTCTTT	TRBJ1-1	TRBV13	.	.
CASSLNPGDGYTF	TGTGCCAGCAGTTTAAACCCAGGGGATGGCTACACCTTC	TRBJ1-2	TRBV12-3/TRBV12-4	.	.
CASSHTGPLGDSPLHF	TGCGCCAGCAGCCACACAGGGCCTTTGGGGGATTCACCCCTCCACTTT	TRBJ1-6	TRBV5-1	.	.
CASGTDNYDKNIQYF	TGTGCCAGCGGAACGGACAATTATGACAAAAACATTCAGTACTTC	TRBJ2-4	TRBV28	.	.
CASKAGGRETQYF	TGTGCCAGTAAGGCGGGAGGGCGGGAGACCCAGTACTTC	TRBJ2-5	TRBV19	TRBD2	.
CASSFSYSDRGLYGYTF	TGTGCCAGCAGCTTTAGCTACAGCGACAGGGGGTTATATGGCTACACCTTC	TRBJ1-2	TRBV5-4	TRBD1	.
CASSPPQGSYGYTF	TGTGCCAGCTCACCGCCACAGGGGAGCTATGGCTACACCTTC	TRBJ1-2	TRBV18	TRBD1	.
CSASAIGQEGIGYTF	TGCAGTGCTAGTGCTATAGGACAGGAGGGGATTGGCTACACCTTC	TRBJ1-2	TRBV20-1	TRBD1	once
CASSLAANTGELFF	TGTGCCAGCAGCTTAGCCGCGAACACCGGGGAGCTGTTTTTT	TRBJ2-2	TRBV7-9	.	few
CASSYRESNQPQHF	TGTGCCAGTTCCTACAGGGAAAGTAATCAGCCCCAGCATTTT	TRBJ1-5	TRBV19	.	.
CASSTGGLSDTQYF	TGTGCCAGCAGCACCGGGGGACTCTCAGATACGCAGTATTTT	TRBJ2-3	TRBV6-5	.	.
CASTDRGRGGELFF	TGTGCCAGTACTGACAGGGGGCGAGGCGGGGAGCTGTTTTTT	TRBJ2-2	TRBV19	TRBD1	.
CASSAGVGEVDEQFF	TGTGCCAGCAGCGCAGGTGTGGGAGAGGTCGATGAGCAGTTCTTC	TRBJ2-1	TRBV11-2	.	few
CATSDFPGHDSNQPQHF	TGTGCCACCAGTGATTTCCCCGGACACGATAGCAATCAGCCCCAGCATTTT	TRBJ1-5	TRBV24-1	.	.
CASSGSGHSYNEQFF	TGTGCCAGCAGCGGGTCGGGACACTCCTACAATGAGCAGTTCTTC	TRBJ2-1	TRBV7-9	.	.
CASSPGRDEQFF	TGTGCCAGCTCACCGGGGCGCGATGAGCAGTTCTTC	TRBJ2-1	TRBV18	.	.
CASSLSGGDDTQYF	TGTGCCAGCAGCTTGTCAGGGGGCGACGATACGCAGTATTTT	TRBJ2-3	TRBV5-6	TRBD1	.
CASSLVGTGGTQPQHF	TGTGCCAGCAGCTTAGTCGGGACAGGGGGCACTCAGCCCCAGCATTTT	TRBJ1-5	TRBV7-9	TRBD1	.
CASSWTGGETQYF	TGTGCCAGCAGCTGGACTGGGGGGGAGACCCAGTACTTC	TRBJ2-5	TRBV3-1/TRBV3-2	.	once
CASSEGRTRTGTHYGYTF	TGTGCCAGCAGTGAAGGTCGAACCCGGACAGGGACCCACTATGGCTACACCTTC	TRBJ1-2	TRBV2	TRBD1	.
CASGADSQETQYF	TGTGCCAGCGGGGCGGATTCCCAAGAGACCCAGTACTTC	TRBJ2-5	TRBV2	.	.
CATSDLGGGPSTDTQYF	TGTGCCACCAGTGATCTCGGCGGGGGTCCTAGCACAGATACGCAGTATTTT	TRBJ2-3	TRBV24-1	TRBD2	.
CASSIRQGLITGGEQYF	TGTGCCAGTAGTATCCGTCAGGGCCTAATTACTGGCGGCGAGCAGTACTTC	TRBJ2-7	TRBV19	.	.
CASGIPSGRANEQFF	TGTGCCAGCGGAATTCCTAGCGGGAGGGCCAATGAGCAGTTCTTC	TRBJ2-1	TRBV2	TRBD2	.
CASSVPRGTEAFF	TGCGCCAGCAGCGTACCAAGGGGGACTGAAGCTTTCTTT	TRBJ1-1	TRBV5-1	.	.
CASSSGTGRYMNTEAFF	TGTGCCAGCAGCTCCGGGACGGGGAGGTACATGAACACTGAAGCTTTCTTT	TRBJ1-1	TRBV7-9	.	.
CASSPPGTRSTDTQYF	TGTGCCAGCAGCCCCCCCGGGACACGGAGCACAGATACGCAGTATTTT	TRBJ2-3	TRBV7-9	.	.
CASSPRTGVNTEAFF	TGTGCCAGCTCACCTAGGACAGGGGTGAACACTGAAGCTTTCTTT	TRBJ1-1	TRBV18	TRBD1	.